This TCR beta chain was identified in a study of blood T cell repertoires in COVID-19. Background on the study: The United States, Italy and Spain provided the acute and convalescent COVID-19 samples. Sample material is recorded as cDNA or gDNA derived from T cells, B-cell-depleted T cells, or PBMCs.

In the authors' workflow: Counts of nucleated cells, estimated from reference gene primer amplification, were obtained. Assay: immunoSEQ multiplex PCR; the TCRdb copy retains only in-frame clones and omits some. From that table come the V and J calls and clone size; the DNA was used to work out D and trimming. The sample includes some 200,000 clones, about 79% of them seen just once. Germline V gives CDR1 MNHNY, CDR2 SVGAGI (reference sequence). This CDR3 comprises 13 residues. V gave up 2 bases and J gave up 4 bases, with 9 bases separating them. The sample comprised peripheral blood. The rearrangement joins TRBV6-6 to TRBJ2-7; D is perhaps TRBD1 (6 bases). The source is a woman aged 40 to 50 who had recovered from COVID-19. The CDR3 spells CASSYADRYEQYF. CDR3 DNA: TGTGCCAGCAGTTACGCAGACAGGTACGAGCAGTACTTC.